This T cell receptor beta chain was sequenced in a study of T cell clonotyping in hematopoietic cell transplantation. Study-wide results and caveats: Broader posttransplant TCR repertoire diversity was predicted by graft donor and pretransplant recipient Inverse Simpson Index values. Few recipient clonotypes overlapped donors; over 95% were de novo at given depth. CD4 and CD8 repertoire contributions could not be separated without sorting.

Here immunoSEQ multiplex PCR was the method, and the copy in TCRdb shows in-frame clones only, minus some. The top ten hold roughly 9.7% of the sample, which has some 11,000 clones, about half seen once. This CDR3 contains 16 residues. Germline CDR1 reads GTSNPN; CDR2 reads SVGIG (reference sequence). V shed 3 bases and J 5 bases; nucleotides not matched to a gene: 9. This clone was counted between two and nine times. Its specificity is unknown. The chain has TRBV30 and TRBJ2-2, with 10 bases fitting TRBD2. The sample consisted of peripheral blood mononuclear cells. The clonotype was recovered from a man aged 50-60 years in good health. Some clones in this sample may be carry-over from other donors' samples. The CDR3: CAWRAAGGPWTGELFF. The CDR3 DNA reads TGTGCCTGGAGAGCAGCGGGAGGGCCATGGACCGGGGAGCTGTTTTTT.